The 11 T cell receptor beta chains below were found in one sample sequenced in a study of cytomegalovirus exposure and HLA in healthy donors. Primers for the PCR totalled 60 Vbeta and 13 Jbeta. Some clones are missing from TCRdb's copy, which holds only in-frame ones; the method was immunoSEQ multiplex PCR. Of roughly 99,000 clones in the sample, 79% were seen once. Source material: PBMCs. These receptor sequences come from a woman aged 40 to 50 in good health and CMV-seronegative.

V gene TRBV5-6 combines with J gene TRBJ1-1; D is uncertain. Trimming left V 2 bases short and J 1 base short, with 6 bases between. Germline CDR1 reads SGHDT; CDR2 reads YYEEEE. The CDR3 is 13 amino acids. DNA for the CDR3: TGTGCCAGCAGCTTTGACAAGAACACTGAAGCTTTCTTT. It translates to CASSFDKNTEAFF.

In nucleotides, the CDR3 is TGCGCCAGCAGCCCCCTAGACAGGGAGGATGCCAAAGGAGCTTTCTTT. It translates to CASSPLDREDAKGAFF. This rearrangement joins TRBV5-1 to TRBJ1-1; 7 bases are a match to TRBD1. The germline V gene has CDR1 SGHRS and CDR2 YFSETQ. The CDR3 has 16 residues. V lost 4 bases, J lost 10 bases, and 19 bases stayed unmatched. Full variable domain (rest looked up from reference TRBV5-1 and TRBJ1-1): KAGVTQTPRYLIKTRGQQVTLSCSPISGHRSVSWYQQTPGQGLQFLFEYFSETQRNKGNFPGRFSGRQFSNSRSEMNVSTLELGDSALYLCASSPLDREDAKGAFFGQGTRLTVV.

The gene calls are TRBV27 and TRBJ1-4; 11 bases line up with TRBD1. Per germline, CDR1 MNHEY and CDR2 SMNVEV (reference sequence). Unmatched junction bases numbered 4, after V lost 3 bases and J lost 4 bases. The CDR3 extends over 16 amino acids. The CDR3 nucleotides are TGTGCCAGCAGTTTCACCGGGACAGGGGGTAATGAAAAACTGTTTTTT. It yields the protein CASSFTGTGGNEKLFF.

The rearrangement uses TRBV28 and TRBJ1-2; D uncertain. From germline, CDR1 is MDHEN and CDR2 SYDVKM. Trimming shortened V by 3 bases and J by 7 bases, and 6 bases separated the two germline ends. The CDR3 sequence is 11 residues long. CDR3 residues: CASSLGFGYTF. For the CDR3, the DNA is TGTGCCAGCAGTTTGGGCTTTGGCTACACCTTC.

The chain couples TRBV6-5 to TRBJ2-3; the D gene is possibly TRBD2 (5 bases). This CDR3 contains 14 residues. Trimming took 4 bases from V and 1 from J, leaving 9 bases between them. In germline, CDR1 is MNHEY, CDR2 SVGAGI. The chain's CDR3 is CASSLPGGTDTQYF. Here the CDR3 DNA reads TGTGCCAGCAGTTTACCCGGGGGCACAGATACGCAGTATTTT.

The chain is built from TRBV7-2 and TRBJ2-3; the match to TRBD1 covers 8 bases. This CDR3 has 17 amino acids. The germline V gene encodes CDR1 SGHTA and CDR2 FQGNSA. Trimming at V came to 2 bases and at J to 1 base, leaving 8 bases not matched to a gene. The CDR3 bases are TGTGCCAGCAGCTTAACACAGGGGGGTTTGGGCACAGATACGCAGTATTTT. As protein: CASSLTQGGLGTDTQYF.

The gene calls are TRBV6-1 and TRBJ1-1; D ambiguous. The germline V and J ends were trimmed by 2 bases and 2 bases, with 3 bases remaining between them. The CDR3 is 12 amino acids. Germline V lookup: CDR1 MNHNS, CDR2 SASEGT. The CDR3 bases are TGTGCCAGCAGTGAACAAAACACTGAAGCTTTCTTT. This sequence encodes CASSEQNTEAFF.

The J gene is TRBJ2-2, the V gene TRBV27, with 10 nucleotides matching TRBD1. Germline CDR1 is MNHEY and CDR2 is SMNVEV (reference sequence). This CDR3 is 18 amino acids long. V shed 6 bases, J shed 2 bases, and the junction held 12 bases outside the gene matches. The CDR3 spells CASSRQGAQYHNTGELFF. CDR3 in DNA: TGTGCCAGCAGCCGACAGGGGGCGCAATATCACAACACCGGGGAGCTGTTTTTT.

V is TRBV29-1 and J is TRBJ1-1; D gene unclear. CDR1 is SQVTM and CDR2 is ANQGSEA in the germline V gene. V lost 3 bases and J lost 3, with 11 bases in between. This CDR3 is built from 13 residues. The CDR3 protein is CSVERGRDTEAFF. CDR3 DNA sequence: TGCAGCGTTGAGCGAGGGCGAGACACTGAAGCTTTCTTT.

This clone has just one count. The chain joins TRBV7-2 to TRBJ1-5; no firm D call. The CDR3 extends over 16 amino acids. V was shortened by 4 bases and J by 2 bases, with 15 bases between the two germline ends. Germline V gene sequence: CDR1 SGHTA, CDR2 FQGNSA. The chain's CDR3 is CASSSLNLVGNQPQHF. CDR3 nucleotide sequence: TGTGCCAGCAGCTCTCTCAACTTGGTGGGCAATCAGCCCCAGCATTTT.

V usage is TRBV6-1 and J usage is TRBJ2-1; 8 bases fit TRBD1. With 7 bases clipped from V and 6 bases from J, the junction kept 8 bases outside the gene matches. The CDR3 has 14 amino acids. Germline values: CDR1 MNHNS, CDR2 SASEGT. This CDR3 is CASKPQQGANEQFF. In DNA form, the CDR3 reads TGTGCCAGCAAGCCACAGCAGGGGGCCAATGAGCAGTTCTTC.